A single sample is the source of the 24 T cell receptor beta chains below, sequenced in a study of immune evolution from preneoplasia to lung adenocarcinoma (dated by TCRdb to about 2021). Library preparation was by the immunoSEQ multiplex PCR assay. TCRdb took over this immuneACCESS table, retaining in-frame rearrangements with V and J assigned. Such tables are incomplete; in checked studies, under half of the missing clones stem from an unresolved V gene, and the remainder is unexplained. The sample yields over 4,500 clones; around three quarters were counted once. The ten largest clones add up to more than 5.5% of the sample. The specimen was FFPE minimally invasive lung adenocarcinoma tissue. According to the study, the label for this sample's cell subset or site signals: micro-invasive lung adenocarcinoma (MIA). The receptors originated from a person aged 55-80 years with lung adenocarcinoma.

This clone has just one count. This chain connects TRBV11-2 to TRBJ2-7; 7 positions match TRBD1. Germline trimming cut 5 bases from V and 0 bases from J; bases unmatched to any gene: 7. The length of the CDR3 is 15 residues. CDR1 and CDR2 (germline): SGHAT, FQNNGV. The CDR3 region has the DNA TGTGCCAGCAGCATTGGACAGGCTACCTCCTACGAGCAGTACTTC. This encodes CASSIGQATSYEQYF.

This clone was recorded once. The V gene is TRBV28, the J gene TRBJ1-1; weak D call: TRBD1 (6 bases). The ends were cut back, 7 bases at V and 2 bases at J, with 11 bases in the middle. The CDR3 loop spans 13 amino acids. CDR1 is MDHEN and CDR2 is SYDVKM in the germline V gene. The CDR3 region has the DNA TGTGCCAGCAAGGACAGTTTTAACACTGAAGCTTTCTTT. Protein: CASKDSFNTEAFF. Full variable domain (remainder filled in from reference TRBV28 and TRBJ1-1): DVKVTQSSRYLVKRTGEKVFLECVQDMDHENMFWYRQDPGLGLRLIYFSYDVKMKEKGDIPEGYSVSREKKERFSLILESASTNQTSMYLCASKDSFNTEAFFGQGTRLTVV.

This chain connects TRBV9 to TRBJ2-5, with 9 positions matching TRBD2. Per the germline V gene, CDR1 is SGDLS and CDR2 is YYNGEE. V lost 2 bases and J lost 3; bases outside the gene matches: 5. This CDR3 comprises 15 residues. As DNA, the CDR3 is TGTGCCAGCAGCGTGTCCGCTAGCGGGGAAGAGACCCAGTACTTC. It encodes CASSVSASGEETQYF.

The rearrangement uses TRBV28 and TRBJ1-5; D unclear. The germline gives CDR1 MDHEN, CDR2 SYDVKM. This CDR3 is built from 11 residues. V lost 5 bases and J 4 bases, leaving 3 bases between the germline ends. The CDR3 DNA reads as TGTGCCAGCAGTACTAATCAGCCCCAGCATTTT. This gives the protein CASSTNQPQHF. The complete variable domain, with remaining parts taken from reference TRBV28 and TRBJ1-5, reads DVKVTQSSRYLVKRTGEKVFLECVQDMDHENMFWYRQDPGLGLRLIYFSYDVKMKEKGDIPEGYSVSREKKERFSLILESASTNQTSMYLCASSTNQPQHFGDGTRLSIL.

The chain carries TRBV2 and TRBJ2-2; D unresolved. V lost 4 bases and J lost 7, with 13 bases in between. The CDR3 is 14 amino acids. The V gene's germline CDR1 is SNHLY and CDR2 FYNNEI. This CDR3 is CASSVYGLNGELFF. DNA for the CDR3: TGTGCCAGCAGTGTATATGGTCTTAACGGGGAGCTGTTTTTT.

The chain joins TRBV2 to TRBJ2-2, with 9 bases fitting TRBD1. Per the germline V gene, CDR1 is SNHLY and CDR2 is FYNNEI. V shed 5 bases, J shed 7 bases, and the junction held 5 bases outside the gene matches. The CDR3 is 14 amino acids. CDR3 in amino acids: CASSPQGAIGELFF. Here the CDR3 DNA reads TGTGCCAGCAGTCCACAGGGGGCGATCGGGGAGCTGTTTTTT. The variable domain in full, completed from reference TRBV2 and TRBJ2-2, reads EPEVTQTPSHQVTQMGQEVILRCVPISNHLYFYWYRQILGQKVEFLVSFYNNEISEKSEIFDDQFSVERPDGSNFTLKIRSTKLEDSAMYFCASSPQGAIGELFFGEGSRLTVL.

The J gene is TRBJ1-1, the V gene TRBV5-1, with D possibly matching TRBD1 (5 bases). Trimming cost V 5 bases and J 3 bases, with 14 bases left between them. This CDR3 contains 14 residues. Germline CDR1 SGHRS, CDR2 YFSETQ. CDR3: CASRLSEGYTEAFF. CDR3 sequence (DNA): TGCGCCAGCAGGCTCTCCGAGGGGTACACTGAAGCTTTCTTT.

The rearrangement links TRBV7-8 to TRBJ2-1, with 11 positions matching TRBD2. J gave up 8 bases and V 4 bases, and 10 bases lay outside the gene matches. The CDR3 spans 16 residues. The germline V gene encodes CDR1 SGHVS and CDR2 FQNEAQ. CDR3 residues: CASSSLLAGAGDEQFF. DNA for the CDR3: TGTGCCAGCAGCTCCCTACTAGCGGGAGCGGGGGATGAGCAGTTCTTC.

V gene TRBV19 combines with J gene TRBJ2-6; TRBD2 agrees at 10 bases. This CDR3 has 18 amino acids. Losses at the gene ends were 5 bases for V and 0 bases for J; bases not matched to a gene: 7. CDR1 is LNHDA and CDR2 is SQIVND in the germline V gene (reference sequence). In DNA, the CDR3 is TGTGCCAGTAGTCTGCAGCGGGAGGGCCCCTCTGGGGCCAACGTCCTGACTTTC. Its translation is CASSLQREGPSGANVLTF.

V and J are TRBV7-3 and TRBJ2-7; 10 bases match TRBD1. CDR1 is SGHTA and CDR2 is FQGTGA in the germline V gene. This CDR3 spans 14 amino acids. J gave up 5 bases and V 4 bases, and 5 bases lay outside the gene matches. CDR3 protein: CASSSSGTGDEQYF. DNA for the CDR3: TGTGCCAGCAGCTCATCCGGGACAGGGGACGAGCAGTACTTC.

The rearrangement uses TRBV28 and TRBJ2-7; 8 positions match TRBD1. From germline, CDR1 is MDHEN and CDR2 SYDVKM. The CDR3 extends over 11 amino acids. V was clipped by 8 bases and J by 4 bases; unmatched bases: 1. CDR3 nucleotide sequence: TGTGCCAGCCACAGGGGGTACGAGCAGTACTTC. Translated: CASHRGYEQYF.

This CDR3 is CASSFPNYEQYF. CDR3 sequence (DNA): TGTGCCAGCAGCTTCCCCAACTACGAGCAGTACTTC. V and J are TRBV11-2 and TRBJ2-7; D unclear. The ends were cut back, 3 bases at V and 3 bases at J, with 6 bases in the middle. The germline V gene encodes CDR1 SGHAT and CDR2 FQNNGV. This CDR3 is built from 12 residues. Based on the CDR3 plus reference TRBV11-2 and TRBJ2-7, the full variable domain is EAGVAQSPRYKIIEKRQSVAFWCNPISGHATLYWYQQILGQGPKLLIQFQNNGVVDDSQLPKDRFSAERLKGVDSTLKIQPAKLEDSAVYLCASSFPNYEQYFGPGTRLTVT.

The chain combines TRBV27 with TRBJ1-1; maybe TRBD1 (6 bases). Trimming pared 5 bases from V and 6 bases from J, leaving 13 bases between. The CDR3 totals 13 residues. Germline V lookup: CDR1 MNHEY, CDR2 SMNVEV (reference sequence). CDR3 nucleotide sequence: TGTGCCAGCAGTGTTCACAGGGTAGCTGAAGCTTTCTTT. Protein: CASSVHRVAEAFF.

This chain links TRBV28 with TRBJ2-7; D might be TRBD1 (6 bases). Germline V gene data show CDR1 as MDHEN and CDR2 as SYDVKM. V lost 9 bases and J lost 3, with 21 bases in between. The CDR3 is 15 amino acids. The CDR3 spells CASTSDSQSFYEQYF. For the CDR3, the DNA is TGTGCCAGTACCTCGGACAGCCAATCCTTCTACGAGCAGTACTTC.

This sequence joins TRBV2 and TRBJ2-1; TRBD1 matches at 8 bases. V dropped 7 bases and J dropped 6; count of bases not matched to a gene: 17. The germline V gene encodes CDR1 SNHLY and CDR2 FYNNEI. The CDR3 has 17 residues. CDR3 nucleotide sequence: TGTGCCAGCACTACCCGACAGGGGCTGAGGGGGGCCAATGAGCAGTTCTTC. Residues: CASTTRQGLRGANEQFF. Combining the CDR3 with reference TRBV2 and TRBJ2-1 gives the whole variable domain EPEVTQTPSHQVTQMGQEVILRCVPISNHLYFYWYRQILGQKVEFLVSFYNNEISEKSEIFDDQFSVERPDGSNFTLKIRSTKLEDSAMYFCASTTRQGLRGANEQFFGPGTRLTVL.

This chain connects TRBV6-5 to TRBJ1-2; 9 bases are a match to TRBD1. The CDR3 sequence is 15 residues long. V shed 5 bases, J shed 5 bases, and the junction held 9 bases outside the gene matches. CDR1 is MNHEY and CDR2 is SVGAGI in the germline V gene. CDR3: CASSRQGGEAYGYTF. Here the CDR3 DNA reads TGTGCCAGCAGTCGACAGGGGGGGGAAGCATATGGCTACACCTTC.

The table lists this clone with a few counts. The V gene is TRBV5-6, the J gene TRBJ1-1; D perhaps matches TRBD1 (6 bases). Germline values: CDR1 SGHDT, CDR2 YYEEEE. This CDR3 contains 15 residues. Trimming removed 4 bases from V and 2 bases from J, with 15 bases in between. The CDR3, as DNA: TGTGCCAGCAGCCCAATGGACAGAACCAACACTGAAGCTTTCTTT. Translated: CASSPMDRTNTEAFF. Full variable domain (remainder filled in from reference TRBV5-6 and TRBJ1-1): DAGVTQSPTHLIKTRGQQVTLRCSPKSGHDTVSWYQQALGQGPQFIFQYYEEEERQRGNFPDRFSGHQFPNYSSELNVNALLLGDSALYLCASSPMDRTNTEAFFGQGTRLTVV.

V gene TRBV2 combines with J gene TRBJ2-2; possibly TRBD1 for D (6 bases). CDR3 size: 15 residues. From germline, CDR1 is SNHLY and CDR2 FYNNEI. V lost 7 bases, J lost 0 bases, and 12 bases lay in between. CDR3: CASKTTGANTGELFF. The DNA of the CDR3 is TGTGCCAGCAAGACGACAGGCGCGAACACCGGGGAGCTGTTTTTT. Combining the CDR3 with reference TRBV2 and TRBJ2-2 gives the whole variable domain EPEVTQTPSHQVTQMGQEVILRCVPISNHLYFYWYRQILGQKVEFLVSFYNNEISEKSEIFDDQFSVERPDGSNFTLKIRSTKLEDSAMYFCASKTTGANTGELFFGEGSRLTVL.

J is TRBJ2-2 and V is TRBV29-1, with D perhaps TRBD2 (6 bases). CDR3 length equals 12 residues. From germline, CDR1 is SQVTM and CDR2 ANQGSEA. Trimming stripped 5 bases from V and 7 bases from J, with 11 bases between. CDR3 sequence: CSVPGGGGELFF. As DNA, the CDR3 is TGCAGCGTTCCTGGGGGAGGCGGGGAGCTGTTTTTT.

The CDR3 coding sequence is TGCGCCAGCAGCCAAGATTTCGGGGTGAATGAGCAGTTCTTC. Translation: CASSQDFGVNEQFF. The V and J genes are TRBV4-3 and TRBJ2-1, with D maybe TRBD2 (5 bases). CDR3 size: 14 residues. The germline V and J ends were trimmed by 0 bases and 7 bases, with 10 bases remaining between them. The germline CDR1 and CDR2 sequences are LGHNA and YSLEER.

The chain is built from TRBV6-5 and TRBJ1-1; TRBD1 aligns across 9 bases. Germline CDR1 is MNHEY and CDR2 is SVGAGI. The junction had 12 bases not matched to a gene; V was cut back by 7 bases and J by 6 bases. The CDR3 totals 15 residues. In nucleotides, the CDR3 is TGTGCCAGCAACCAGAACAGGGGGCGCGGTCCTGAAGCTTTCTTT. Its protein is CASNQNRGRGPEAFF.

V usage is TRBV15 and J usage is TRBJ2-3, with 8 bases identical to TRBD1. The germline CDR1 and CDR2 sequences are LNHNV and YYDKDF (reference sequence). The V segment lost 5 bases and the J segment 0 bases; nucleotides outside the gene matches: 4. This CDR3 region has 15 residues. The CDR3 here is CATSLGQGSTDTQYF. CDR3 in DNA: TGTGCCACCAGCCTTGGACAGGGAAGCACAGATACGCAGTATTTT. Full variable domain (rest looked up from reference TRBV15 and TRBJ2-3): DAMVIQNPRYQVTQFGKPVTLSCSQTLNHNVMYWYQQKSSQAPKLLFHYYDKDFNNEADTPDNFQSRRPNTSFCFLDIRSPGLGDTAMYLCATSLGQGSTDTQYFGPGTRLTVL.

The chain has TRBV6-1 and TRBJ2-7; D is ambiguous. V was trimmed by 6 bases and J by 4 bases, leaving 16 bases between them. The CDR3 loop spans 14 amino acids. From germline, CDR1 is MNHNS and CDR2 SASEGT. In DNA, the CDR3 is TGTGCCAGCAGCCCCCGGGTAGCTGCATACGAGCAGTACTTC. The encoded protein is CASSPRVAAYEQYF.

This clone was detected only a few times. V and J are TRBV9 and TRBJ2-3; D gene ambiguous. Per germline, CDR1 SGDLS and CDR2 YYNGEE. Trimming pared 3 bases from V and 3 bases from J, leaving 11 bases between. The CDR3 contains 14 residues. The CDR3 sequence: CASSATPVTDTQYF. CDR3 sequence (DNA): TGTGCCAGCAGCGCAACCCCTGTTACAGATACGCAGTATTTT. The full variable domain, in which reference TRBV9 and TRBJ2-3 provide the parts outside the CDR3, is DSGVTQTPKHLITATGQRVTLRCSPRSGDLSVYWYQQSLDQGLQFLIQYYNGEERAKGNILERFSAQQFPDLHSELNLSSLELGDSALYFCASSATPVTDTQYFGPGTRLTVL.